Below, one T cell receptor (beta chain) is given with its context. TCRdb used MiXCR to reprocess the RT-PCR reads, holding one entry per CDR3 protein. The sample includes roughly 2,000 distinct CDR3 sequences, approximately 13% of them seen just once. The sample is drawn from a study of immune reconstitution after stem cell transplant in scleroderma. The CDR3 covers 13 residues. Trimming took off 2 bases at V and 9 bases at J, with 12 bases between the two ends. The germline V gene encodes CDR1 SGHDT and CDR2 YYEEEE. Sample collection was performed before or after autologous hematopoietic stem cell transplantation (not recorded which). The chain uses TRBV5-6 and TRBJ1-5, with D unresolved. This clonotype originated in a female donor with systemic sclerosis. CDR3 nucleotides: TGTGCCAGCAGCTTTCGAAGCGGGAGGCCCCAGCATTTT. Translated, it gives CASSFRSGRPQHF.